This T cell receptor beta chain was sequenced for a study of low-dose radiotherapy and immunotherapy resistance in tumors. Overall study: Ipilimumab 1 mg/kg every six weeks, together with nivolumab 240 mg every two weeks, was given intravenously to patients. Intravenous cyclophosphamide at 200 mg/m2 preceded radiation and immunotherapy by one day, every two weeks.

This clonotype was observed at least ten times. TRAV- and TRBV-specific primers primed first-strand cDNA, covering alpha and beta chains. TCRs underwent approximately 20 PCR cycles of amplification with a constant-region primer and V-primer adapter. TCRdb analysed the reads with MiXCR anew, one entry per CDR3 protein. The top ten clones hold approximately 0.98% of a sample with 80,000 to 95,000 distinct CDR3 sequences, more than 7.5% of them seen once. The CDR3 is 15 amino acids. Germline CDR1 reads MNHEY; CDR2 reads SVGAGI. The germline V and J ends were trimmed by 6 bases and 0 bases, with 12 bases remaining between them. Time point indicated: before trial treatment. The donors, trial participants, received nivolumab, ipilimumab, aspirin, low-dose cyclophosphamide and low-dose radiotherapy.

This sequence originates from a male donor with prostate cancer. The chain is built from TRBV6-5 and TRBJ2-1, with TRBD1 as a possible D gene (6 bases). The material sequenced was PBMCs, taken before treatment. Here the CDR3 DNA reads TGTGCCAGCAGGGTACAGGGACGCTCCTACAATGAGCAGTTCTTC. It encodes CASRVQGRSYNEQFF.